This TCR beta chain was observed in a study of siplizumab effects on memory and regulatory T cells. Study results and caveats: In siplizumab cultures, the suppressive function of proliferating Tregs remained unconfirmed.

This CDR3 is built from 15 residues. V was cut by 8 bases and J by 0 bases, with 16 bases left in between. The germline V gene has CDR1 MNHEY and CDR2 SVGAGI. The protocol was immunoSEQ multiplex PCR, while the TCRdb copy is restricted to in-frame clones and leaves out a portion. The table has roughly 80,000 clones, over 80% seen once. As for this clone: The antigen is not known.

The sequence was collected from a human donor in good health. Input material: Tregs sorted from blood. The chain has TRBV6-5 and TRBJ2-5, with no clear D. CDR3 sequence reads: CASRKTWTDQETQYF. The CDR3 coding sequence is TGTGCCAGCCGAAAGACGTGGACGGACCAAGAGACCCAGTACTTC.